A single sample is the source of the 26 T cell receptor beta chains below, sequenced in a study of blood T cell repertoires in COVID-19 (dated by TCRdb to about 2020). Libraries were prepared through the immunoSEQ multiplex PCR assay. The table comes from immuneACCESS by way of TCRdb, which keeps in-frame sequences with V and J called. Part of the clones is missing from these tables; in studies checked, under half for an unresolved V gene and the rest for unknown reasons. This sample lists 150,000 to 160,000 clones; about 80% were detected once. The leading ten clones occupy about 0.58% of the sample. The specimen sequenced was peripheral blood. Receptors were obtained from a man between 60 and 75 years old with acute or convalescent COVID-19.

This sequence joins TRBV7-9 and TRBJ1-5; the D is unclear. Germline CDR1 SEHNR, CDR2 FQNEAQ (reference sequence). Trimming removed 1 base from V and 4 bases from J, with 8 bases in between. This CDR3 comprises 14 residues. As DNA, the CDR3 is TGTGCCAGCAGCTTAGGAACCAGAAATCAGCCCCAGCATTTT. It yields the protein CASSLGTRNQPQHF.

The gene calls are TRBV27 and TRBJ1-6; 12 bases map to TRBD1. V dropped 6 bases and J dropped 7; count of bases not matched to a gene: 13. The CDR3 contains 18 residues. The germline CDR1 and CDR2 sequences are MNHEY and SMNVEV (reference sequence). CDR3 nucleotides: TGTGCCAGCAGCCCTCACCGGGACAGGGGGCGCCTGAATTCACCCCTCCACTTT. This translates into CASSPHRDRGRLNSPLHF.

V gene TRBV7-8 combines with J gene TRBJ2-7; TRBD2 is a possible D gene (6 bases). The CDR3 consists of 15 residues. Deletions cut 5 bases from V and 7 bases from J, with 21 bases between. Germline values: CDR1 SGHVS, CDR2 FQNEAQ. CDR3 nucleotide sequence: TGTGCCAGCAGCCCCCTCGCGGGGTTATTCGGAGAGCAGTACTTC. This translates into CASSPLAGLFGEQYF.

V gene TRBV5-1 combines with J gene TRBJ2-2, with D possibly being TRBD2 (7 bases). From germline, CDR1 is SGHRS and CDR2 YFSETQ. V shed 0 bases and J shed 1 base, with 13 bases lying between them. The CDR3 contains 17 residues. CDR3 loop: CASSLAAGALNTGELFF. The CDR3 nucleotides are TGCGCCAGCAGCTTGGCCGCGGGGGCGCTGAACACCGGGGAGCTGTTTTTT.

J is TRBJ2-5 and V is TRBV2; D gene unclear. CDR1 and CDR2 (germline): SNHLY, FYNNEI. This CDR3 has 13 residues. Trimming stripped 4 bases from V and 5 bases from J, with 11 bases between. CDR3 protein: CASSAPSWETQYF. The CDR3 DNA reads TGTGCCAGCAGTGCCCCCAGTTGGGAGACCCAGTACTTC. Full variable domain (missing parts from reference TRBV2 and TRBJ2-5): EPEVTQTPSHQVTQMGQEVILRCVPISNHLYFYWYRQILGQKVEFLVSFYNNEISEKSEIFDDQFSVERPDGSNFTLKIRSTKLEDSAMYFCASSAPSWETQYFGPGTRLLVL.

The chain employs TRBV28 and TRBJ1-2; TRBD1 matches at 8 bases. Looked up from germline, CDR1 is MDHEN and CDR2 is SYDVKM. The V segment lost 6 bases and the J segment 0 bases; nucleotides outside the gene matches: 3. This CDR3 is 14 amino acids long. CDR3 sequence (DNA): TGTGCCAGCAGGCAGGGGGCATCTAACTATGGCTACACCTTC. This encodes CASRQGASNYGYTF.

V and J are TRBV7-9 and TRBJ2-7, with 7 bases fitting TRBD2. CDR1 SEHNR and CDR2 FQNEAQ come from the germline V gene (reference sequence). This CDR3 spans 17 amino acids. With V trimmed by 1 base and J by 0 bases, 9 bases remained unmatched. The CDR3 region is CASSLDEGGIDSYEQYF. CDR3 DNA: TGTGCCAGCAGCTTAGACGAGGGAGGGATTGACTCCTACGAGCAGTACTTC.

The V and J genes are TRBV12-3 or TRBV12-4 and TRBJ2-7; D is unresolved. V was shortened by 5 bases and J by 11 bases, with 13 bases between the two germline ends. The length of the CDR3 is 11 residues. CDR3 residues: CASSHGSEKYF. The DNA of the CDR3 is TGTGCCAGCAGTCACGGGTCGGAGAAGTACTTC.

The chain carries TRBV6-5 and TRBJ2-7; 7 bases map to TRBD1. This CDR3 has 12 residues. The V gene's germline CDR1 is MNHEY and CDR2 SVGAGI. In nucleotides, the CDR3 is TGTGCTTGCAGGGGGAACTCCTACGAGCAGTACTTC. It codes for CACRGNSYEQYF.

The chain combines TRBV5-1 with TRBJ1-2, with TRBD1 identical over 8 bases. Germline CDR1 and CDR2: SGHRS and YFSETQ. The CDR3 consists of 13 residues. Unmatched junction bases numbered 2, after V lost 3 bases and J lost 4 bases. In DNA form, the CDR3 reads TGCGCCAGCAGCTGGGACAGGACCTATGGCTACACCTTC. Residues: CASSWDRTYGYTF.

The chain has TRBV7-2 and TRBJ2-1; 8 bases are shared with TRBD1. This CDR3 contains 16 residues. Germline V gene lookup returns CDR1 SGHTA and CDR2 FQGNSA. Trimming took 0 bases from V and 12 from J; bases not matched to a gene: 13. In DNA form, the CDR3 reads TGTGCCAGCAGCTTAGCGACCCCCCGACAGGGGACCCCGCAGTTCTTC. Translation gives CASSLATPRQGTPQFF.

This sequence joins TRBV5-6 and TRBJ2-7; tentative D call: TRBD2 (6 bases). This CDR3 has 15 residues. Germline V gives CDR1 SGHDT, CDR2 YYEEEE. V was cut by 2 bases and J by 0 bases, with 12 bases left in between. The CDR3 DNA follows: TGTGCCAGCAGCTTCGGGAGTCAAGGCTCCTACGAGCAGTACTTC. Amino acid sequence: CASSFGSQGSYEQYF.

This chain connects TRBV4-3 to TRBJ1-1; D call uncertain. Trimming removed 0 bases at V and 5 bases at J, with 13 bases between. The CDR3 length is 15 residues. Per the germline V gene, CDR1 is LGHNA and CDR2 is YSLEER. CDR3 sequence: CASSQDRRGSTEAFF. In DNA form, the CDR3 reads TGCGCCAGCAGCCAAGATAGACGGGGTTCAACTGAAGCTTTCTTT.

The CDR3 region has the DNA TGTGCCTGGAGGCCTAGCGGGAGGGTGGTAAACGAGCAGTACTTC. This codes for CAWRPSGRVVNEQYF. This chain links TRBV30 with TRBJ2-7; 12 positions agree with TRBD2. CDR1 is GTSNPN, CDR2 SVGIG, per germline (reference sequence). The ends lost 3 bases at V and 5 bases at J; junction bases unmatched: 8. The CDR3 sequence is 15 residues long.

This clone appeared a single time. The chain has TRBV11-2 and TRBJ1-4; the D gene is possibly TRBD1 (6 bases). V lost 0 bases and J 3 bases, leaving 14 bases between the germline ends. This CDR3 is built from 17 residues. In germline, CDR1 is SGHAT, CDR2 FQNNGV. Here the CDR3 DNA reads TGTGCCAGCAGCTTAGAGAGCAGGGGAAGCCCTAATGAAAAACTGTTTTTT. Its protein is CASSLESRGSPNEKLFF.

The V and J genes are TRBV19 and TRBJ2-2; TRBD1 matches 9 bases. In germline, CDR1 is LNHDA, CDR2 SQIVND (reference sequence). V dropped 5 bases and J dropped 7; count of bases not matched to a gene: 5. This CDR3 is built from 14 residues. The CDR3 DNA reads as TGTGCCAGTAGTCGGGACAGGGTTATCGGGGAGCTGTTTTTT. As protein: CASSRDRVIGELFF.

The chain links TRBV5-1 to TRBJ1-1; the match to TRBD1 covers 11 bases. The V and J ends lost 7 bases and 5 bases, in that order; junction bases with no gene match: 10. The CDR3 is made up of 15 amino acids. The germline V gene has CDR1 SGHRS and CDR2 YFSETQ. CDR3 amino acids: CASSDGQGAWTEAFF. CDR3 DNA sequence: TGCGCCAGCTCAGACGGACAGGGGGCTTGGACTGAAGCTTTCTTT.

In DNA, the CDR3 is TGTGCCAGCAGTTACTCTTCGGCAGGGTTCTCCGAGCAGTACTTC. As protein: CASSYSSAGFSEQYF. The chain has TRBV6-5 and TRBJ2-7, with D tentatively TRBD1 (5 bases). Per germline, CDR1 MNHEY and CDR2 SVGAGI. CDR3 size: 15 residues. Trimming cost V 0 bases and J 6 bases, with 15 bases left between them.

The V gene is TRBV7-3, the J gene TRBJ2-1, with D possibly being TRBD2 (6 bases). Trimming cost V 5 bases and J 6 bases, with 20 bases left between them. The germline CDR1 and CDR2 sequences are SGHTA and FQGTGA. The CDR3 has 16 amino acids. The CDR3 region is CASSARWGLGGNEQFF. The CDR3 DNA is TGTGCCAGCAGCGCACGCTGGGGTCTCGGGGGCAATGAGCAGTTCTTC.

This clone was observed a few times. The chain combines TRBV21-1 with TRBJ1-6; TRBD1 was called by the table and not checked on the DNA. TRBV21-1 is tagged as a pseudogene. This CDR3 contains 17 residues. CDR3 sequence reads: CASSNYRLLVGNSPLHF. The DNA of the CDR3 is TGTGCCAGCAGCAACTACAGGCTATTGGTGGGTAATTCACCCCTCCACTTT.

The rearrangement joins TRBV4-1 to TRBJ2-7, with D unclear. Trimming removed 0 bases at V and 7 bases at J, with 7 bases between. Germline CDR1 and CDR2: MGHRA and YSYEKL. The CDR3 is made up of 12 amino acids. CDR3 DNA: TGCGCCAGCAGCCAAGATGGCAGGGAGCAGTACTTC. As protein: CASSQDGREQYF.

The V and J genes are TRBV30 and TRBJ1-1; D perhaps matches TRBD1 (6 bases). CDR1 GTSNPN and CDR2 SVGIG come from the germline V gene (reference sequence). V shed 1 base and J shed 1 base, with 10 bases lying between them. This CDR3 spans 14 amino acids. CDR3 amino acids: CAWSAPDRNTEAFF. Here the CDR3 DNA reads TGTGCCTGGAGTGCACCGGACAGGAACACTGAAGCTTTCTTT.

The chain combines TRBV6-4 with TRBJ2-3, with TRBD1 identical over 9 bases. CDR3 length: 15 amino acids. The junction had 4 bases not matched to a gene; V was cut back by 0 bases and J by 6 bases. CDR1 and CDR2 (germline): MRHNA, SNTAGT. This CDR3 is CASSDSTGGSDTQYF. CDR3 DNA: TGTGCCAGCAGTGACTCGACAGGGGGGTCGGATACGCAGTATTTT.

The CDR3 region is CASSQREGTGNTIYF. Here the CDR3 DNA reads TGCGCCAGCAGCCAACGGGAAGGGACTGGAAACACCATATATTTT. This chain joins TRBV4-1 and TRBJ1-3; D is unresolved. This CDR3 region has 15 residues. V lost 2 bases, J lost 2 bases, and 10 bases lay in between. Looked up from germline, CDR1 is MGHRA and CDR2 is YSYEKL.

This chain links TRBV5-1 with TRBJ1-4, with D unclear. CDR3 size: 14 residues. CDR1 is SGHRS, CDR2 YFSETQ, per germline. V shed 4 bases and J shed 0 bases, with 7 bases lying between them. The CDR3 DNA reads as TGCGCCAGCAGCCTAGAAGCAACTAATGAAAAACTGTTTTTT. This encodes CASSLEATNEKLFF.

Written as DNA, the CDR3 is TGTGCCAGCAGCTCTCGAAGTGTGGGGGGTACTAATGAAAAACTGTTTTTT. It encodes CASSSRSVGGTNEKLFF. This chain joins TRBV5-4 and TRBJ1-4; tentative D call: TRBD1 (5 bases). The CDR3 has 17 amino acids. Germline assignment: CDR1 SGHNT and CDR2 YYREEE (reference sequence). Trimming cost V 3 bases and J 2 bases, with 17 bases left between them.